This TCR beta chain was sequenced during a study of T-cell reconstitution after alpha-beta-depleted transplantation in children. This CDR3 spans 17 amino acids. Trimming removed 3 bases from V and 6 bases from J; junction bases left unmatched: 11. Researchers prepared the TCRbeta library using unique molecular identifiers, the study reports. One entry per CDR3 protein results from TCRdb running MiXCR on the PCR reads. In the table there are about 470,000 distinct CDR3 sequences, around two fifths of which are singletons. V gene TRBV12-3 or TRBV12-4 combines with J gene TRBJ2-2; 9 nucleotides agree with TRBD1. Source: PBMCs, taken before TCRalphabeta/CD19-depleted stem cell transplant. The sequence came from a girl aged 2-10 years with aplastic anemia, due to receive a stem cell transplant. The chain's CDR3 is CASSFPRGQGPPGELFF. CDR3 DNA sequence: TGTGCCAGCAGTTTCCCAAGGGGACAGGGACCTCCCGGGGAGCTGTTTTTT.